This T cell receptor beta chain comes out of a study of CD8 T cells in ankylosing spondylitis. Study-wide results and caveats: Within ankylosing spondylitis blood, a TCR beta motif made up of roughly eight highly homologous variants appeared to be characteristic. Disease-linked clones reportedly showed significant enrichment in matched ankylosing spondylitis synovial fluid.

In regard to this clonotype: Its target is unknown.

TCRdb re-derived calls from the 5' RACE reads in MiXCR, one entry per CDR3 protein. The sample records about 480,000 distinct CDR3 sequences, 15% to 20% being singletons. The sequence came from a male donor with ankylosing spondylitis. Sequencing was performed on blood, either unsorted or a sorted T cell fraction (not recorded which).

CDR3 sequence: CASSLGGSGSEQFF. The CDR3 DNA sequence: TGTGCCAGCAGTCTAGGGGGGAGCGGGAGTGAGCAGTTCTTC. The rearrangement uses TRBV12-3 or TRBV12-4 and TRBJ2-1; the match to TRBD2 covers 8 bases. This CDR3 has 14 amino acids. With 5 bases clipped from V and 9 bases from J, the junction kept 9 bases outside the gene matches.